This T cell receptor beta chain was recorded in a study of early T cells in non-severe SARS-CoV-2 infection. Overall study results and limits: Matches to VDJdb favored anti-spike CD8 responses and missed private and CD4 specificities.

On this clonotype itself: What it binds is not known.

The CDR3 is 14 residues long. The germline V and J ends were trimmed by 2 bases and 1 base, with 8 bases remaining between them. TCRdb itself ran the 5' RACE reads through MiXCR, one entry per CDR3 protein. This sample has about 69,000 distinct CDR3 sequences, with approximately 4.5% found just once. This chain connects TRBV12-3 or TRBV12-4 to TRBJ1-1, with D possibly being TRBD1 (6 bases). Sample: whole blood, taken at baseline. The TCR sequence derives from an adult who was a healthcare worker with PCR-confirmed SARS-CoV-2 infection or an uninfected control (not recorded which). The donor label of this sample is uncertain. The CDR3 reads CASSLSGENTEAFF. CDR3 in DNA: TGTGCCAGCAGTTTATCAGGGGAGAACACTGAAGCTTTCTTT.